This passage covers 22 T cell receptor beta chains from one sample sequenced in a study of T-cell reconstitution after alpha-beta-depleted transplantation in children. Researchers prepared the TCRbeta library using unique molecular identifiers, the study reports. TCRdb ran MiXCR on the PCR reads and lists one entry per CDR3 protein. The sample has some 520,000 distinct CDR3 sequences; around a third are singletons. Sequencing used PBMCs from the stem cell graft donor, obtained from the stem cell graft. Receptors originate from a human donor who donated a stem cell graft to a child with aplastic anemia.

This clonotype was detected a few times. The rearrangement uses TRBV7-2 and TRBJ1-2; D possibly corresponds to TRBD1 (5 bases). The CDR3 totals 15 residues. The V gene's germline CDR1 is SGHTA and CDR2 FQGNSA. The V end was cut by 7 bases, the J end by 4 bases, with 19 bases between. The CDR3 DNA reads TGTGCCAGCACCACCGACGGCGGGGCCAGCTATGGCTACACCTTC. Translated, it gives CASTTDGGASYGYTF.

The V call is TRBV7-2, the J call TRBJ2-4, with 8 bases aligning to TRBD2. Trimming cost V 1 base and J 13 bases; bases outside gene matches: 6. CDR3 length equals 13 residues. The germline V gene encodes CDR1 SGHTA and CDR2 FQGNSA. The CDR3: CASSLDLAGLQYF. Here the CDR3 DNA reads TGTGCCAGCAGCTTAGATTTAGCGGGACTCCAGTACTTC. Full variable domain (outside the CDR3, taken from reference TRBV7-2 and TRBJ2-4): GAGVSQSPSNKVTEKGKDVELRCDPISGHTALYWYRQSLGQGLEFLIYFQGNSAPDKSGLPSDRFSAERTGGSVSTLTIQRTQQEDSAVYLCASSLDLAGLQYFGAGTRLSVL.

The chain has TRBV6-1 and TRBJ1-2, with 9 bases identical to TRBD1. The CDR3 totals 14 residues. V lost 6 bases and J lost 6; bases outside the gene matches: 8. Germline V gene data show CDR1 as MNHNS and CDR2 as SASEGT. CDR3 in DNA: TGTGCCAGCAGGACGCCGGGACAGGGACATGGCTACACCTTC. This translates into CASRTPGQGHGYTF.

The CDR3 DNA is TGTGCCAGCAGACCGGGACAGTGGCCCTACGAGCAGTACGTC. It encodes CASRPGQWPYEQYV. This chain connects TRBV12-3 or TRBV12-4 to TRBJ2-7, with 7 bases lining up with TRBD1. V dropped 6 bases and J dropped 2; count of bases not matched to a gene: 7. The CDR3 sequence is 14 residues long.

J is TRBJ2-5 and V is TRBV6-1; D gene unclear. Germline V gene sequence: CDR1 MNHNS, CDR2 SASEGT. The germline V and J ends were trimmed by 2 bases and 9 bases, with 16 bases remaining between them. The CDR3 totals 14 residues. CDR3 in DNA: TGTGCCAGCAGTGAAAACCCTCTCCAGTCGGCCCAGTACTTC. It yields the protein CASSENPLQSAQYF.

Turning to this clonotype: An end of the junction differs from the germline gene, which may be a read error. V and J are TRBV5-1 and TRBJ1-1, with D perhaps matching TRBD1 (5 bases). Germline CDR1 SGHRS, CDR2 YFSETQ. There are 12 residues in the CDR3. The DNA of the CDR3 is TGCGCCAGCAGATTGGGGGGGGATCCGGCTTTCTTT. This gives the protein CASRLGGDPAFF.

The chain has TRBV5-1 and TRBJ1-1, with D tentatively TRBD1 (5 bases). The germline V gene has CDR1 SGHRS and CDR2 YFSETQ. Trimming shortened V by 4 bases and J by 3 bases, and 16 bases separated the two germline ends. The CDR3 sequence is 15 residues long. The CDR3 coding sequence is TGCGCCAGCAGCCCTGGGACCCAACCTTACACTGAAGCTTTCTTT. Its protein product is CASSPGTQPYTEAFF.

The chain carries TRBV7-8 and TRBJ2-1; D is undetermined. V was pared by 4 bases and J by 8 bases, with 12 bases between. The length of the CDR3 is 13 residues. Germline CDR1 and CDR2: SGHVS and FQNEAQ. Here the CDR3 DNA reads TGTGCCAGCAGCTCCTTGCGAGGCGATGAGCAGTTCTTC. Protein product: CASSSLRGDEQFF.

The gene calls are TRBV19 and TRBJ2-3, with D tentatively TRBD2 (5 bases). This CDR3 has 14 amino acids. The germline V gene encodes CDR1 LNHDA and CDR2 SQIVND (reference sequence). Trimming cost V 5 bases and J 2 bases, with 11 bases left between them. CDR3 protein: CASSRPGVTDTQYF. The CDR3 coding sequence is TGTGCCAGTAGTCGTCCCGGGGTCACAGATACGCAGTATTTT.

This clonotype was seen a few times. The V gene is TRBV7-2, the J gene TRBJ1-5, with 7 bases fitting TRBD1. The CDR3 extends over 15 amino acids. With V trimmed by 3 bases and J by 2 bases, 4 bases remained unmatched. Germline loops: CDR1 SGHTA, CDR2 FQGNSA. CDR3 in DNA: TGTGCCAGCAGCTTTGGAGGGGGCGGCAATCAGCCCCAGCATTTT. Translating gives CASSFGGGGNQPQHF.

The chain carries TRBV7-2 and TRBJ2-1; 11 bases are shared with TRBD2. Trimming removed 1 base from V and 7 bases from J; junction bases left unmatched: 6. The length of the CDR3 is 16 residues. Germline V gene data show CDR1 as SGHTA and CDR2 as FQGNSA. CDR3 in amino acids: CASSLGRASGGNEQFF. In DNA, the CDR3 is TGTGCCAGCAGCTTAGGGAGAGCTAGCGGGGGGAATGAGCAGTTCTTC.

A few counts support this clonotype. The chain joins TRBV7-8 to TRBJ2-3, with 7 bases matching TRBD2. The CDR3 spans 16 residues. V was pared by 1 base and J by 6 bases, with 10 bases of the junction left unmatched. Germline CDR1 is SGHVS and CDR2 is FQNEAQ. The DNA of the CDR3 is TGTGCCAGCAGCTTAGGAGTCCAGCGGGAAGGGGATACGCAGTATTTT. This gives the protein CASSLGVQREGDTQYF.

In this sample, this clonotype turned up a few times. This chain uses TRBV12-3 or TRBV12-4 with TRBJ2-5, with D uncertain. V gave up 2 bases and J gave up 0 bases, with 7 bases separating them. The CDR3 loop spans 14 amino acids. CDR3 DNA: TGTGCCAGCAGTTTAACAGCTCACCAAGAGACCCAGTACTTC. Translation gives CASSLTAHQETQYF.

This clonotype has only a few counts. The genes are TRBV20-1 and TRBJ2-3; 8 nucleotides align to TRBD1. The germline V gene has CDR1 DFQATT and CDR2 SNEGSKA (reference sequence). J was trimmed by 4 bases and V by 3 bases; bases with no gene match: 15. The CDR3 covers 17 residues. The CDR3 DNA reads TGCAGTGCTAGCGACGGACAGGGCCCTCTGGTAGCAGATACGCAGTATTTT. Translating it yields CSASDGQGPLVADTQYF.

V is TRBV5-6 and J is TRBJ2-2, with 7 positions matching TRBD1. V shed 4 bases, J shed 5 bases, and the junction held 11 bases outside the gene matches. CDR3 length equals 16 residues. Germline V gene sequence: CDR1 SGHDT, CDR2 YYEEEE. CDR3: CASSRQTGWLTGELFF. DNA of the CDR3: TGTGCCAGCAGCCGACAGACAGGGTGGCTGACCGGGGAGCTGTTTTTT.

This chain links TRBV6-2 or TRBV6-3 with TRBJ2-1; 7 nucleotides match TRBD1. With V trimmed by 5 bases and J by 9 bases, 7 bases remained unmatched. CDR1 and CDR2 from the germline V gene are MNHEY and SVGEGT. CDR3 length: 13 amino acids. The CDR3 is CASSKGQALEQFF. CDR3 DNA: TGTGCCAGCAGTAAAGGACAGGCTCTTGAGCAGTTCTTC.

The chain recombines TRBV7-2 with TRBJ2-2, with TRBD1 matching 9 bases. The germline V gene has CDR1 SGHTA and CDR2 FQGNSA. V was clipped by 0 bases and J by 5 bases; unmatched bases: 7. The CDR3 has 17 amino acids. In DNA, the CDR3 is TGTGCCAGCAGCTTAGCGGCTGGACAGGGGTGGACCGGGGAGCTGTTTTTT. Protein product: CASSLAAGQGWTGELFF.

This clonotype was seen more than once but under ten times. The chain is built from TRBV12-3 or TRBV12-4 and TRBJ2-5, with D unresolved. This CDR3 spans 12 amino acids. The V gene lost 5 bases and the J gene lost 5 bases, with 9 bases spanning the gap. The CDR3 loop reads CASSIERETQYF. DNA for the CDR3: TGTGCCAGCAGTATCGAGAGGGAGACCCAGTACTTC.

DNA of the CDR3: TGCAGTGCTAGAAGGATCGTGCGGGGGAACATGAACACTGAAGCTTTCTTT. Encoded protein: CSARRIVRGNMNTEAFF. The chain links TRBV20-1 to TRBJ1-1, with D maybe TRBD1 (5 bases). V was clipped by 2 bases and J by 0 bases, with 19 bases between them. The V gene's germline CDR1 is DFQATT and CDR2 SNEGSKA (reference sequence). This CDR3 has 17 amino acids.

There are many counts of this clonotype. This rearrangement joins TRBV29-1 to TRBJ1-1; D gene ambiguous. The CDR3 loop spans 11 amino acids. V was pared by 6 bases and J by 0 bases, with 5 bases between. From germline, CDR1 is SQVTM and CDR2 ANQGSEA. CDR3 DNA: TGCAGCGTGGCGGTGAACACTGAAGCTTTCTTT. Translating gives CSVAVNTEAFF.

This clonotype was observed a handful of times. The chain couples TRBV7-6 to TRBJ1-5, with a tentative D call TRBD1 (5 bases). CDR1 and CDR2 from the germline V gene are SGHVS and FNYEAQ. The CDR3 is made up of 11 amino acids. V lost 11 bases to trimming and J lost 4 bases, with 9 bases between them. The CDR3: CASGKNQPQHF. The CDR3 region has the DNA TGTGCCTCAGGGAAGAATCAGCCCCAGCATTTT.

This clonotype was seen only a few times. V is TRBV20-1 and J is TRBJ1-6; 7 bases agree with TRBD1. The CDR3 spans 16 residues. Trimming removed 5 bases from V and 8 bases from J; junction bases left unmatched: 15. Germline V gene sequence: CDR1 DFQATT, CDR2 SNEGSKA (reference sequence). This CDR3 reads CSAPPGTALLDSPLHF. DNA of the CDR3: TGCAGTGCTCCCCCCGGGACAGCGTTGCTGGATTCACCCCTCCACTTT.